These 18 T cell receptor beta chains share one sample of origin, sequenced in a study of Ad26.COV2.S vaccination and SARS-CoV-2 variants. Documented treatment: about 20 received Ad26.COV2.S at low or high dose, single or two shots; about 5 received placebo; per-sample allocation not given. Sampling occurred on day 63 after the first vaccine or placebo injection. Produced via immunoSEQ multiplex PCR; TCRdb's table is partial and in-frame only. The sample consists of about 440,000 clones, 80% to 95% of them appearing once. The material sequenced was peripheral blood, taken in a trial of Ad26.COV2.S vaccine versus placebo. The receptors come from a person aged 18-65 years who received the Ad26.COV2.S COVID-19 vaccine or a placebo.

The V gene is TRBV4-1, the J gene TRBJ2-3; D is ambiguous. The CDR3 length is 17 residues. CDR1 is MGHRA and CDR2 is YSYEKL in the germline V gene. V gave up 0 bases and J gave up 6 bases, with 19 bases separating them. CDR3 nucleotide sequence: TGCGCCAGCAGCCAAGAAGTTGCGAGACGCCCAGCGGATACGCAGTATTTT. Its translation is CASSQEVARRPADTQYF.

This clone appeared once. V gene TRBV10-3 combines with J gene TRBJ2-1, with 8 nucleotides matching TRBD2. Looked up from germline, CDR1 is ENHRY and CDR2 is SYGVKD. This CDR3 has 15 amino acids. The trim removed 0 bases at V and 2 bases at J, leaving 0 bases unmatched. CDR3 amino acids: CAISESGGAYNEQFF. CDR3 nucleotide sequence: TGTGCCATCAGTGAGTCCGGGGGGGCCTACAATGAGCAGTTCTTC.

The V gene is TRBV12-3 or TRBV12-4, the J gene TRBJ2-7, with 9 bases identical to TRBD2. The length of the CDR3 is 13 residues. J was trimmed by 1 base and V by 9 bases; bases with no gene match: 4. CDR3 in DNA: TGTGCCAGTAGCGGGAGTGAGTCCTACGAGCAGTACTTC. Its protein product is CASSGSESYEQYF.

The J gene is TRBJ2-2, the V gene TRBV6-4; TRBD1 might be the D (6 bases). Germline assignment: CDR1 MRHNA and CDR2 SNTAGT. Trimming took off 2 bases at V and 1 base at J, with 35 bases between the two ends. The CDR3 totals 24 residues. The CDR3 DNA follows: TGTGCCAGCAGTGACCCTATTCTAGTTGTCCGACTGGGTCAACAGGGAATGAACACCGGGGAGCTGTTTTTT. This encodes CASSDPILVVRLGQQGMNTGELFF.

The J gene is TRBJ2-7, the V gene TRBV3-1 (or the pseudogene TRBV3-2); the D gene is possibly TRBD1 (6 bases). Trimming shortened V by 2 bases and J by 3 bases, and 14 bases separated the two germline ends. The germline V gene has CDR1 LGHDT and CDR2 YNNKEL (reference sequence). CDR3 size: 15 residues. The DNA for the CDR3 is TGTGCCAGCAGCCAACTACCACAGGGAAACTACGAGCAGTACTTC. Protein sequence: CASSQLPQGNYEQYF.

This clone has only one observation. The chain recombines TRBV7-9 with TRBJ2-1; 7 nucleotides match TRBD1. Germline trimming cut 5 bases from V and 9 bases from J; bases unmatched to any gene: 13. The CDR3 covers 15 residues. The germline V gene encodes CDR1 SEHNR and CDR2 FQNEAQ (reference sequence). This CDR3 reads CASSRGGGLSSEQFF. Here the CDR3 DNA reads TGTGCCAGCAGCAGAGGGGGCGGATTATCCAGTGAGCAGTTCTTC. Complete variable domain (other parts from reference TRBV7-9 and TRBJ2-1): DTGVSQNPRHKITKRGQNVTFRCDPISEHNRLYWYRQTLGQGPEFLTYFQNEAQLEKSRLLSDRFSAERPKGSFSTLEIQRTEQGDSAMYLCASSRGGGLSSEQFFGPGTRLTVL.

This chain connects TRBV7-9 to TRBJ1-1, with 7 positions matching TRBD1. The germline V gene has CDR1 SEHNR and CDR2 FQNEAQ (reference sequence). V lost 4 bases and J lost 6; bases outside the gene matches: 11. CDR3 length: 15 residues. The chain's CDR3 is CASSSPRQGHAEAFF. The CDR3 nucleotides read TGTGCCAGCAGCTCCCCCCGACAGGGCCACGCTGAAGCTTTCTTT.

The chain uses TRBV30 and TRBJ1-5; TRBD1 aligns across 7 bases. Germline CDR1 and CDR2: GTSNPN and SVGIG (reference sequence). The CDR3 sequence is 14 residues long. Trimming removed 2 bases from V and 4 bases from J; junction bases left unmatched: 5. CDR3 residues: CAWSPGQINQPQHF. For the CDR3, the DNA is TGTGCCTGGAGTCCGGGACAGATAAATCAGCCCCAGCATTTT.

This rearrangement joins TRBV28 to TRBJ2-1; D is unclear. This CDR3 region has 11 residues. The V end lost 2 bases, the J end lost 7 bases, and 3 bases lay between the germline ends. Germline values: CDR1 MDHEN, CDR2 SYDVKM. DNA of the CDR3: TGTGCCAGCAGTTTAACGAATGAGCAGTTCTTC. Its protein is CASSLTNEQFF.

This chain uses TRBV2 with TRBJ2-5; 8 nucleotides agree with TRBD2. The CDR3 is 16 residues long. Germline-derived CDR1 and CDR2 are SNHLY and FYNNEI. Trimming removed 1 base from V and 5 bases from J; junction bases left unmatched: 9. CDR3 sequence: CASSEGSGGQRETQYF. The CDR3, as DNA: TGTGCCAGCAGTGAAGGTTCGGGGGGGCAAAGGGAGACCCAGTACTTC.

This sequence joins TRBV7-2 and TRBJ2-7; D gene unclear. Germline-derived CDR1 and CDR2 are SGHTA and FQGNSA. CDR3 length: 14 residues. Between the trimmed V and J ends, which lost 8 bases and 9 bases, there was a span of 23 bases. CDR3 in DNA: TGTGCCAGCGCTAGGACGCTATACGACGTTCGGCAGTACTTC. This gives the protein CASARTLYDVRQYF.

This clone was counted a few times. Here the CDR3 DNA reads TGTGCCAGCACCGAGAACCAGGGACACAATTCACCCCTCCACTTT. This encodes CASTENQGHNSPLHF. The rearrangement uses TRBV7-9 and TRBJ1-6; D perhaps matches TRBD1 (6 bases). CDR3 length: 15 amino acids. The V and J ends lost 7 bases and 7 bases respectively, with 17 bases between them. In germline, CDR1 is SEHNR, CDR2 FQNEAQ (reference sequence).

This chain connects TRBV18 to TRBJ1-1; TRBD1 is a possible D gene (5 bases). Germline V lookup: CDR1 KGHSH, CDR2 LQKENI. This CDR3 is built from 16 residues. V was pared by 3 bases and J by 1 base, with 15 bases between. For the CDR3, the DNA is TGTGCCAGCTCACCTTTCGACAGTCACCGGAACACTGAAGCTTTCTTT. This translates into CASSPFDSHRNTEAFF.

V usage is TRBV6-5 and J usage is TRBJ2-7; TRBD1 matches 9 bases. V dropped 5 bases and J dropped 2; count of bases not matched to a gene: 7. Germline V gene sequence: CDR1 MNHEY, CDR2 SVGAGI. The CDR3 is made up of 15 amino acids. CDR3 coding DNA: TGTGCCAGCAGTAATCGACAGGGGGTGGCCTACGAGCAGTACTTC. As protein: CASSNRQGVAYEQYF.

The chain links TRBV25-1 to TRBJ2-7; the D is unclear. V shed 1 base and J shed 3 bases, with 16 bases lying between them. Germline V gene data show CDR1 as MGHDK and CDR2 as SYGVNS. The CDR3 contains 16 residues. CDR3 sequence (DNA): TGTGCCAGCAGTGAATTTGTGGCCAGGTTGGACTACGAGCAGTACTTC. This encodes CASSEFVARLDYEQYF.

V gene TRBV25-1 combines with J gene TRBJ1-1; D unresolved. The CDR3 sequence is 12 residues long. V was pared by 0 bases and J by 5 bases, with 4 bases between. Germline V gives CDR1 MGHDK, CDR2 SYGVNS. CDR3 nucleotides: TGTGCCAGCAGTGAATACGGGACTGAAGCTTTCTTT. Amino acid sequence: CASSEYGTEAFF.

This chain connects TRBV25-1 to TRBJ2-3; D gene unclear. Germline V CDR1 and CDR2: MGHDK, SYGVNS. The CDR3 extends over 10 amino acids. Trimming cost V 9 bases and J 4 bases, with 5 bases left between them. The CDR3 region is CASFADTQYF. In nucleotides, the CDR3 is TGTGCCAGTTTCGCAGATACGCAGTATTTT.

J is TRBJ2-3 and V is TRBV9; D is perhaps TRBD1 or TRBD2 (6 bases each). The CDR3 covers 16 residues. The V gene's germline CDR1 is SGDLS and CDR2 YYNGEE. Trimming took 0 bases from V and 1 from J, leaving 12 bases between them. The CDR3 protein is CASSVEGGAGTDTQYF. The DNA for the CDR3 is TGTGCCAGCAGCGTAGAGGGGGGAGCTGGCACAGATACGCAGTATTTT.